This section outlines one T cell receptor beta chain sequence together with its context. What this receptor recognizes is not known. Base qualities are not recorded, but no much larger clone differs from it by a single base. Each collaborating institution followed its own protocols to collect whole blood in K2EDTA tubes. For TCRbeta analysis, collaborators shipped samples in one of three forms: frozen whole blood, isolated PBMCs, or DNA extracted from either of those sample types. TCRbeta CDR3 regions were amplified from genomic DNA by means of the immunoSEQ Assay, a bias-controlled multiplex PCR. As for how the authors treated the data: The number of nucleated cells in each sample was estimated from the amplification of reference gene primers within the assay. To quantify the absolute abundance of each unique TCRbeta CDR3 rearrangement, sequence reads were collapsed and filtered. For each sample, productive Simpson clonality was calculated by taking the square root of Simpson's diversity index across productive rearrangements. In its TCRdb copy, this immuneACCESS table keeps in-frame sequences only and misses some clones. Where compared with another copy, unresolved V genes explain less than half of these, and the others have no known cause. Clonal size and the V and J genes are those of that table, whereas D and trimming came from the DNA. The sample table holds under 150,000 clones, of which roughly 90% were seen once. The ten biggest clones cover approximately 8.1% of the sample.

This sample is drawn from a study of blood T cell repertoires in COVID-19 (TCRdb year 2020). Study-wide context: Collaborator samples came from the United States, Italy and Spain and covered acute and convalescent phases of COVID-19. The material from the prospective study consisted of cDNA or gDNA derived from T cells, B-cell-depleted T cells, or PBMCs. The dataset comprised deeply sampled blood TCRbeta repertoires from subjects exposed to, actively infected with, or recovered from COVID-19. The repertoires were released in a freely available public database intended as a resource for research on the immune response to SARS-CoV-2. The samples were drawn from two sources: the first 160 participants of the ongoing ImmuneRACE study, and over 1,000 subjects contributed by 6 global collaborators. Sample metadata almost always included a de-identified subject ID, COVID-19 status, age in years and sex. Where available, HLA class I and class II types were taken from metadata supplied by the sample provider and were not determined by assay-based typing.

General findings and caveats noted by the study authors: The amount of clinical and demographic metadata varied by source and participant and was provided uncurated.

The TCR was taken from a man between 45 and 60 years old with acute or convalescent COVID-19. Sequencing was done on a sample of peripheral blood.

The nucleotide sequence is TGTGCCAGCAGCTTAGGTGTAGGGGAAGTAGGGGGCTACACCTTC. Translated, this gives CASSLGVGEVGGYTF. Recombination joined TRBV7-8 with TRBJ1-2, and possibly TRBD1, on 5 matching bases. There are 15 amino acids in the CDR3, from cysteine to phenylalanine inclusive. Only the CDR3 part of the read is kept: 45 bases, read in frame from the first base. From a lookup of the germline V gene, CDR1 and CDR2 are SGHVS and FQNEAQ. Trimming removed 1 base from V and 8 bases from J, leaving 17 bases between the germline ends. The CDR3, completed at both ends by the reference TRBV7-8 and TRBJ1-2 genes, gives the full variable domain GAGVSQSPRYKVAKRGQDVALRCDPISGHVSLFWYQQALGQGPEFLTYFQNEAQLDKSGLPSDRFFAERPEGSVSTLKIQRTQQEDSAVYLCASSLGVGEVGGYTFGSGTRLTVV.